This T cell receptor (beta chain) originates from a study of PD-1 blockade in classical Hodgkin lymphoma (TCRdb year 2020). With regard to the full study: Nivolumab dosing was 3 mg/kg intravenously every 2 weeks, continuing until either disease progression or unacceptable toxicity. To define a peripheral blood immune signature of response to PD-1 blockade in classical Hodgkin lymphoma, the study combined TCR beta sequencing with CyTOF. General study outcomes and caveats: A significant rise by C4D1 was seen in CD4+ but not CD8+ TCR diversity (p=0.0027 vs p=0.16), with the rise being most apparent in complete responders (p=0.02). Newly diagnosed patients were reported to have lower baseline TCR diversity than healthy donors, and relapsed/refractory patients were reported to have lower baseline TCR diversity still. Baseline diversity similar to that of newly diagnosed patients was observed in trial patients achieving complete response, whereas significantly lower diversity was observed in partial responders and progressors. The study covered only a single clinical trial cohort, and the causes of the repertoire differences, possibly disease activity or prior therapy, were still not defined. Lower diversity was observed in patients in whom nivolumab was started less than 1 year after ASCT, and these patients were excluded from later analyses so that confounding by immune reconstitution would be avoided.

Concerning this clone: The target of this receptor is not known. No base qualities exist here, and no much larger clone lies one base off it.

The CDR1 and CDR2 encoded by the germline V gene are MGHDK and SYGVNS. Ends trimmed: V by 4 bases, J by 5 bases; bases unmatched to a gene: 5. The CDR3 runs 14 residues from the cysteine to the phenylalanine. Here the CDR3 DNA is all that survives: 42 bases in frame from base 1. The Qiagen DNeasy kit was used to extract genomic DNA from unsorted PBMCs and from the negatively selected CD4+ and CD8+ fractions. TCR beta CDR3 regions were amplified by immunoSEQ multiplex PCR using primers annealing to V and J segments. A synthetic immune receptor repertoire was used to minimize amplification bias, and any residual bias was removed computationally once sequencing was done. From the authors' description of their analysis: Custom Python scripts were used to quantify repertoire diversity as the Shannon entropy index. Unsorted, CD4+ and CD8+ repertoires were analyzed separately, except for combined analyses in which CD4+ and CD8+ sequences were merged in silico. A clone was considered expanded if an increase in frequency of at least 2-fold after treatment relative to C1D1 was found, and a pseudocount of 0.5 was applied to clones undetected at baseline. Clones with 0 or 1 copy at C1D1 were defined as singleton clones, while clones with 2 or more copies were defined as non-singleton clones. Clones expanded in unsorted samples were annotated as CD4+, CD8+ or unknown by matching protein sequences in sorted samples from the same patient. Wilcoxon tests on paired samples were used to test diversity changes from C1D1 to C4D1. TCRdb's version of the immuneACCESS table is confined to in-frame rearrangements and falls short of the full clone set. An unresolved V gene accounts for under half of the shortfall where checked; the remainder is of unknown origin. The V and J calls and clone size are taken from that table; D and trimming were inferred from the DNA. In all, the sample holds about 94,000 clones, and roughly nine tenths of those were seen once. The ten top clones hold around a tenth of the sample.

The time point tag for this specimen amounts to: cycle 2 day 1 (C2D1) of nivolumab. Every trial patient had relapsed following autologous stem cell transplantation, and prior brentuximab vedotin exposure was what differed among cohorts A, B and C. The trial cohort was composed of 55 to 65 patients with relapsed/refractory classical Hodgkin lymphoma, for whom complete response, partial response or progressive disease was recorded as best overall response. In the multi-cohort phase II CheckMate 205 trial, trial patients received single-agent nivolumab. An independent review committee assessed best overall response by applying the 2007 International Working Group response criteria. PBMCs from the trial were collected at three points: immediately before nivolumab initiation (C1D1), and during therapy at cycle 2 day 1 and cycle 4 day 1. After peripheral blood was drawn into 8 mL Vacutainer Cell Preparation Tubes, PBMCs were isolated by centrifugation and then cryopreserved.

The chain is encoded by TRBV25-1 joined to TRBJ2-5; 9 junctional bases match TRBD1. The sequence derives from a human donor with classical Hodgkin lymphoma. Specimen: peripheral blood mononuclear cells (PBMCs), collected before the second cycle of nivolumab. In nucleotide form, the sequence is TGTGCCAGCAGTGCCCTCGGACAGGGGGAGACCCAGTACTTC. The encoded protein is CASSALGQGETQYF.